These 4 T cell receptor beta chains came from one sample sequenced in a study of T-cell reconstitution after alpha-beta-depleted transplantation in children. Using unique molecular identifiers, the investigators prepared the TCRbeta library. Using its own MiXCR run on the PCR reads, TCRdb lists one record per CDR3 protein. The sample yields about 160,000 distinct CDR3 sequences, roughly 11% seen once. Sequenced here: PBMCs, sampled before TCRalphabeta/CD19-depleted stem cell transplant. These receptors came from a boy between 2 and 10 years old with acute myeloid leukemia, due to receive a stem cell transplant.

The chain employs TRBV12-5 and TRBJ1-5; D is perhaps TRBD1 (5 bases). The germline V gene encodes CDR1 LGHNT and CDR2 FRNRAP. The CDR3 contains 16 residues. Trimming stripped 0 bases from V and 4 bases from J, with 13 bases between. CDR3 DNA sequence: TGTGCTAGTGGTTTGGTACTAGACAGAAAGAATCAGCCCCAGCATTTT. Its protein is CASGLVLDRKNQPQHF. The complete variable domain, with remaining parts taken from reference TRBV12-5 and TRBJ1-5, reads DARVTQTPRHKVTEMGQEVTMRCQPILGHNTVFWYRQTMMQGLELLAYFRNRAPLDDSGMPKDRFSAEMPDATLATLKIQPSEPRDSAVYFCASGLVLDRKNQPQHFGDGTRLSIL.

This clonotype was observed at least ten times. The CDR3 sequence: CASSPGANYGYTF. In nucleotides, the CDR3 is TGTGCCAGCAGCCCCGGAGCTAACTATGGCTACACCTTC. The chain recombines TRBV7-9 with TRBJ1-2; D is unclear. The CDR3 runs 13 residues. V was cut by 5 bases and J by 0 bases, with 7 bases left in between. Germline CDR1 is SEHNR and CDR2 is FQNEAQ (reference sequence).

The sample holds many counts of this clonotype. The rearrangement links TRBV12-3 or TRBV12-4 to TRBJ2-5, with 11 bases lining up with TRBD2. The CDR3 has 14 amino acids. Trimming took 5 bases from V and 3 from J; bases not matched to a gene: 2. The CDR3 loop reads CASSQLAGEETQYF. CDR3 DNA sequence: TGTGCCAGCAGTCAACTAGCGGGGGAAGAGACCCAGTACTTC.

In this sample, this clonotype turned up many times. V and J are TRBV7-9 and TRBJ2-7; D remains unclear. V was cut by 8 bases and J by 7 bases, with 15 bases left in between. CDR1 SEHNR and CDR2 FQNEAQ come from the germline V gene (reference sequence). The CDR3 contains 12 residues. CDR3 in amino acids: CASSQGWREQYV. The CDR3 DNA reads TGTGCCAGCTCCCAAGGCTGGCGGGAGCAGTACGTC.